This is a list of T cell receptor beta chains from one sample in a study of blood T cell repertoires in COVID-19. TCRdb's copy holds only in-frame clones and misses some; the assay was immunoSEQ multiplex PCR. The sample consists of about 220,000 clones, about 80% of them appearing once. Sequencing was performed on PBMCs or T cells enriched from blood (not recorded which). These receptors were taken from a man in his forties who had recovered from COVID-19. Each CDR3 is given with its conserved first and last residue. D genes are given only for firm matches. Expanded clones get a size class; other rows say once, few or many, or leave the size out.

d_call,clone_size,v_call,j_call,cdr3_aa,cdr3_nt
-,-,TRBV29-1,TRBJ2-5,CSVQGLMETQYF,TGCAGCGTACAGGGCCTTATGGAGACCCAGTACTTC
-,-,TRBV7-9,TRBJ1-1,CASSFPGWAFF,TGTGCCAGCAGCTTCCCAGGGTGGGCTTTCTTT
-,-,TRBV7-2,TRBJ2-4,CASSLRWAALAKNIQYF,TGTGCCAGCAGCTTACGCTGGGCTGCGCTAGCCAAAAACATTCAGTACTTC
-,-,TRBV28,TRBJ2-7,CASSLGGPRGEQYF,TGTGCCAGCAGCCTGGGAGGGCCAAGGGGGGAGCAGTACTTC
-,-,TRBV2,TRBJ1-5,CASSRDRGNQPQHF,TGTGCCAGCAGTCGAGATCGGGGGAATCAGCCCCAGCATTTT
TRBD2,-,TRBV7-2,TRBJ2-2,CASSLATSGSTGELFF,TGTGCCAGCAGCTTAGCGACTAGCGGGAGTACCGGGGAGCTGTTTTTT
TRBD1,once,TRBV5-3,TRBJ2-2,CARGGTGDTGELFF,TGTGCCAGGGGCGGGACAGGGGACACCGGGGAGCTGTTTTTT
TRBD2,-,TRBV4-1,TRBJ2-7,CASSQDHSREGEQYF,TGCGCCAGCAGCCAAGATCACTCGCGGGAGGGCGAGCAGTACTTC
-,-,TRBV3-1/TRBV3-2,TRBJ1-2,CASSFGSGESGYTF,TGTGCCAGCAGCTTCGGATCGGGGGAGAGCGGCTACACCTTC
TRBD1,-,TRBV28,TRBJ2-3,CASSSWTGPDTQYF,TGTGCCAGCAGTTCCTGGACAGGCCCAGATACGCAGTATTTT
-,-,TRBV7-8,TRBJ2-3,CASSPPRGLGADTQYF,TGTGCCAGCAGCCCCCCCCGAGGGTTGGGCGCAGATACGCAGTATTTT
-,-,TRBV30,TRBJ1-2,CAWSSTGFGYTF,TGTGCCTGGAGCTCAACAGGGTTTGGCTACACCTTC
-,-,TRBV7-3,TRBJ2-3,CASSLFPGGTDTQYF,TGTGCCAGCAGCTTATTCCCGGGGGGCACAGATACGCAGTATTTT
-,-,TRBV2,TRBJ1-4,CASSGGDRTWEKLFF,TGTGCCAGCAGTGGCGGGGACCGGACTTGGGAAAAACTGTTTTTT
-,-,TRBV10-3,TRBJ1-2,CAISAGGGYTF,TGTGCCATCAGTGCCGGCGGTGGCTACACCTTC
-,-,TRBV24-1,TRBJ1-6,CANALAGEKRGNSPLHF,TGTGCCAACGCCCTAGCAGGGGAAAAGCGAGGTAATTCACCCCTCCACTTT
-,-,TRBV2,TRBJ1-1,CAGEGVNTEAFF,TGTGCCGGCGAGGGGGTGAACACTGAAGCTTTCTTT
-,-,TRBV9,TRBJ1-1,CASSVGSSLKNTEAFF,TGTGCCAGCAGCGTAGGGAGTAGCCTGAAGAACACTGAAGCTTTCTTT
-,-,TRBV5-1,TRBJ1-6,CASSLATVGDSPLHF,TGCGCCAGCAGCTTGGCTACAGTGGGCGATTCACCCCTCCACTTT
TRBD1,-,TRBV7-3,TRBJ1-1,CASSWDRGYEAFF,TGTGCCAGCAGTTGGGACAGGGGATATGAAGCTTTCTTT
TRBD2,-,TRBV3-1/TRBV3-2,TRBJ2-3,CASSPGLAGLTDTQYF,TGTGCCAGCAGCCCGGGACTAGCGGGGTTAACAGATACGCAGTATTTT
-,-,TRBV29-1,TRBJ2-3,CSVGAVASTDTQYF,TGCAGCGTGGGGGCCGTAGCTAGCACAGATACGCAGTATTTT
-,-,TRBV4-2,TRBJ1-3,CASSQGSSSGNTIYF,TGTGCCAGCAGCCAAGGTTCCAGCTCTGGAAACACCATATATTTT
-,-,TRBV18,TRBJ2-7,CASSRGQIYEQYF,TGTGCCAGCTCGCGCGGACAGATCTACGAGCAGTACTTC
TRBD2,-,TRBV9,TRBJ2-1,CASSVDAASGGYNEQFF,TGTGCCAGCAGCGTAGATGCCGCTAGCGGGGGGTACAATGAGCAGTTCTTC
-,once,TRBV30,TRBJ2-3,CAWSVRRADTQYF,TGTGCCTGGAGTGTAAGAAGAGCAGATACGCAGTATTTT
-,-,TRBV12-3/TRBV12-4,TRBJ2-2,CASSSFQNGELFF,TGTGCCAGCAGTTCATTCCAAAACGGGGAGCTGTTTTTT
-,once,TRBV10-3,TRBJ1-3,CAISRTPSGNTIYF,TGTGCCATCAGTAGAACTCCGTCCGGAAACACCATATATTTT
TRBD1,-,TRBV12-3/TRBV12-4,TRBJ1-4,CASTRDRGEKLFF,TGTGCCAGCACCCGGGACAGGGGCGAAAAACTGTTTTTT
-,-,TRBV27,TRBJ1-6,CASSLRLSSYNSPLHF,TGTGCCAGCAGTTTAAGACTGAGCTCCTATAATTCACCCCTCCACTTT
-,-,TRBV15,TRBJ2-2,CATKTGGPGTGELFF,TGTGCCACCAAAACCGGGGGGCCGGGCACCGGGGAGCTGTTTTTT
-,-,TRBV7-3,TRBJ2-2,CASSSMQTGELFF,TGTGCCAGCAGCTCCATGCAGACCGGGGAGCTGTTTTTT
TRBD1,-,TRBV5-1,TRBJ1-1,CASSFPGQGITEAFF,TGCGCCAGCAGCTTTCCGGGACAGGGGATTACTGAAGCTTTCTTT
-,-,TRBV5-1,TRBJ2-1,CASSAGPGQYNEQFF,TGCGCCAGCAGCGCGGGACCGGGACAGTACAATGAGCAGTTCTTC
TRBD2,-,TRBV5-1,TRBJ2-1,CASSLDPGGYNEQFF,TGCGCCAGCAGCTTGGACCCGGGAGGGTACAATGAGCAGTTCTTC
-,-,TRBV2,TRBJ1-1,CASSEARYNTEAFF,TGTGCCAGCAGTGAAGCGCGTTATAACACTGAAGCTTTCTTT
-,-,TRBV9,TRBJ2-1,CASSVGGINEQFF,TGTGCCAGCAGCGTAGGCGGGATCAATGAGCAGTTCTTC
-,-,TRBV7-6,TRBJ2-1,CASSLRDPLDEQFF,TGTGCCAGCAGCTTACGGGATCCCCTTGACGAGCAGTTCTTC
-,-,TRBV6-5,TRBJ1-5,CASSSSGGVNQPQHF,TGTGCCAGCAGCAGCTCGGGGGGGGTCAATCAGCCCCAGCATTTT
-,-,TRBV28,TRBJ1-1,CASSSPTYNTEAFF,TGTGCCAGCAGTTCCCCTACGTACAACACTGAAGCTTTCTTT
-,-,TRBV7-9,TRBJ2-1,CASSLVEAGGNEQFF,TGTGCCAGCAGCTTAGTTGAGGCAGGAGGCAATGAGCAGTTCTTC
TRBD1,-,TRBV19,TRBJ1-6,CASSTETGDSPLHF,TGTGCCAGTAGTACCGAGACAGGGGATTCACCCCTCCACTTT
TRBD1,once,TRBV5-5,TRBJ1-4,CASSLGTGGGKLFF,TGTGCCAGCAGCCTCGGGACAGGGGGCGGAAAACTGTTTTTT
-,once,TRBV7-6,TRBJ1-1,CASSADLNTEAFF,TGTGCCAGCAGCGCGGACTTGAACACTGAAGCTTTCTTT
-,-,TRBV5-5,TRBJ2-6,CASSAGSGANVLTF,TGTGCCAGCAGCGCGGGATCTGGGGCCAACGTCCTGACTTTC
-,-,TRBV30,TRBJ1-4,CAWSVEGLSNEKLFF,TGTGCCTGGAGTGTAGAGGGCCTCAGTAATGAAAAACTGTTTTTT
-,-,TRBV19,TRBJ1-1,CASSNRVVGTEAFF,TGTGCCAGTAGCAACAGGGTAGTTGGCACTGAAGCTTTCTTT
-,-,TRBV5-4,TRBJ2-5,CASSFFLETQYF,TGTGCCAGCAGCTTTTTCCTCGAGACCCAGTACTTC
-,-,TRBV7-9,TRBJ1-3,CASSLQDSDSGNTIYF,TGTGCCAGCAGCCTGCAGGACAGTGACTCTGGAAACACCATATATTTT
TRBD2,-,TRBV9,TRBJ2-1,CASSPGTSPYNEQFF,TGTGCCAGCAGTCCCGGGACTAGCCCCTACAATGAGCAGTTCTTC
TRBD2,-,TRBV14,TRBJ2-2,CASSQALAGGPYTGELFF,TGTGCCAGCAGCCAAGCCTTAGCGGGAGGGCCGTACACCGGGGAGCTGTTTTTT
TRBD2,few,TRBV2,TRBJ2-7,CASLPGRDEQYF,TGTGCCAGCTTACCTGGGAGGGACGAGCAGTACTTC
TRBD2,few,TRBV18,TRBJ2-7,CASSPGRAGGTYEQYF,TGTGCCAGCTCACCGGGGAGAGCGGGAGGGACCTACGAGCAGTACTTC
-,few,TRBV28,TRBJ1-1,CASSLFLTEAFF,TGTGCCAGCAGCCTCTTTCTGACTGAAGCTTTCTTT
-,-,TRBV28,TRBJ1-1,CAGGAGEGEKAFF,TGTGCCGGAGGGGCAGGGGAGGGCGAAAAAGCTTTCTTT
TRBD1,-,TRBV5-4,TRBJ1-2,CASSPGQASYTF,TGTGCCAGCAGCCCTGGACAGGCTTCCTACACCTTC
-,-,TRBV6-6,TRBJ1-5,CASSYDGGGSNQPQHF,TGTGCCAGCAGTTACGATGGGGGCGGAAGCAATCAGCCCCAGCATTTT
TRBD1,-,TRBV2,TRBJ1-6,CASTGQAGSPLHF,TGTGCCAGCACGGGACAGGCAGGTTCACCCCTCCACTTT